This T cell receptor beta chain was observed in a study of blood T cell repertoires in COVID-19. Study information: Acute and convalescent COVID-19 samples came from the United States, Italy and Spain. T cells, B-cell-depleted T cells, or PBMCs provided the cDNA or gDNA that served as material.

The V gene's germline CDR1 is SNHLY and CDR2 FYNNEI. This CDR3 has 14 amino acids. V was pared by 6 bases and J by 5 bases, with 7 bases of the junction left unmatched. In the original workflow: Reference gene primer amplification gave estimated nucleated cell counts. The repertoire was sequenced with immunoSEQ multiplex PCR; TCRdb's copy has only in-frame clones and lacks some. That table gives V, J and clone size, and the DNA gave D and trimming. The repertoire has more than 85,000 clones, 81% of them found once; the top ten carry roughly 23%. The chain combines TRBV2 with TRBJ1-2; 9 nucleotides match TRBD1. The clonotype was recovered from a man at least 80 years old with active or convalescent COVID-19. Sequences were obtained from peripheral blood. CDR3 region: CASSYWTGEYGYTF. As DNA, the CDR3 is TGTGCCAGCAGCTACTGGACAGGGGAATATGGCTACACCTTC.